This T cell receptor (beta chain) is from a study of PD-1 blockade in mismatch repair-deficient tumors. Study at large: Patients had about a dozen mismatch repair-deficient cancer types, all previously treated and progressing. Study-wide points: After pembrolizumab, tumor-resident clones rose rapidly, then generally contracted before radiologic responses.

Sequencing was performed with immunoSEQ multiplex PCR; in TCRdb, only in-frame clones are kept and a portion is missing. Seen here are under 50,000 clones, around three quarters observed once, and the top ten hold roughly 3.3%. The CDR3 is 13 residues long. Germline lookup yields CDR1 MNHNS and CDR2 SASEGT. V lost 2 bases to trimming and J lost 7 bases, with 8 bases between them. Concerning this clone itself: What it binds is unknown.

PCR or immunohistochemistry showed mismatch repair deficiency in every enrolled patient. TCRs were sequenced from three patients responding to pembrolizumab. Here the sequenced sample was PBMCs, taken before pembrolizumab treatment. This receptor was obtained from an adult with mismatch repair-deficient cancer. This rearrangement joins TRBV6-1 to TRBJ1-4; maybe TRBD1 (5 bases). The CDR3 here is CASSEPGSEKLFF. The CDR3, as DNA: TGTGCCAGCAGTGAACCAGGGAGTGAAAAACTGTTTTTT.